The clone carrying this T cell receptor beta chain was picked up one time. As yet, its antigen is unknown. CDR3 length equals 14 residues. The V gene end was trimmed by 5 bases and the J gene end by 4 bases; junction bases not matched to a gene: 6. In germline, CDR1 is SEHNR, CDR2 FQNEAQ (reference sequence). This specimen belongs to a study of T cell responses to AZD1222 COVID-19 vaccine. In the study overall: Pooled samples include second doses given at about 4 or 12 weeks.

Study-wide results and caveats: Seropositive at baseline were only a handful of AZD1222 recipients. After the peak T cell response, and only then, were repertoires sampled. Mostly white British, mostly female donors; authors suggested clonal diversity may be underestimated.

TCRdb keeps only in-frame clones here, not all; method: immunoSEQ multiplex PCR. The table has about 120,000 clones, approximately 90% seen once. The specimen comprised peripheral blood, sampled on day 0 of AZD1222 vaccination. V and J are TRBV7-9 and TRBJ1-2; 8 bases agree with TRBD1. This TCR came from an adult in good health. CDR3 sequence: CASSPDRALYGYTF. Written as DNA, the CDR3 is TGTGCCAGCAGCCCGGACAGGGCCCTCTATGGCTACACCTTC.